These T cell receptor beta chains were read from a single sample in a study of shared clonotypes between healthy human individuals. Method: immunoSEQ multiplex PCR; TCRdb's copy keeps in-frame clones and lacks some. The table shows over 2,000,000 clones, with around 93% occurring only once. The specimen was naive CD8+ T cells from PBMCs. All receptors come from a young man in good health. Some clones in this sample may be carry-over from other donors' samples. The CDR3 runs from the conserved cysteine through the conserved F or W. D genes are given only for firm matches. Rows may omit the clone size; those that give it use once, few, many or a size class.

v_gene,d_gene,abundance,j_gene,CDR3nt,CDR3aa
TRBV5-5,NA,NA,TRBJ1-2,TGTGCCAGCAGCTTGGCGCCCGGGGGCGGTTATGGCTACACCTTC,CASSLAPGGGYGYTF
TRBV7-8,TRBD2,NA,TRBJ2-1,TGTGCCAGCAGCTCGACTAGCGACAATGAGCAGTTCTTC,CASSSTSDNEQFF
TRBV28,NA,NA,TRBJ1-5,TGTGCCAGCAGTGAGGCGGACTTCTATCAGCCCCAGCATTTT,CASSEADFYQPQHF
TRBV27,NA,NA,TRBJ2-7,TGTGCCAGCAGTTTGGTCCCGGGATGGGCCTACGAGCAGTACTTC,CASSLVPGWAYEQYF
TRBV5-4,NA,once,TRBJ2-1,TGTGCCAGCGTCGGGGCCTCCGGTGAGCAGTTCTTC,CASVGASGEQFF
TRBV14,NA,NA,TRBJ1-4,TGTGCCAGCAGCCCCCCGTTCCTGCCAGGTTTAAATGAAAAACTGTTTTTT,CASSPPFLPGLNEKLFF
TRBV19,NA,once,TRBJ1-1,TGTGCCAGTACCCCTTGGGACATCTCTATGAACACTGAAGCTTTCTTT,CASTPWDISMNTEAFF
TRBV12-5,NA,NA,TRBJ2-1,TGTGCTAGTGGTTTTTCGCTCCTAGCGACCGATGAGCAGTTCTTC,CASGFSLLATDEQFF
TRBV9,TRBD1,NA,TRBJ1-5,TGTGCCAGCAGCCTTGGACAGGGCAATCAGCCCCAGCATTTT,CASSLGQGNQPQHF
TRBV27,TRBD2,NA,TRBJ2-7,TGTGCCAGCAGCCTCCCCCGGCTCGGGTCTAGCGGGGGTTCCTACGAGCAGTACTTC,CASSLPRLGSSGGSYEQYF
TRBV29-1,TRBD2,NA,TRBJ2-1,TGCAGCGTTGAAGAGGGGACTAGCGGGATGAGTGAGCAGTTCTTC,CSVEEGTSGMSEQFF
TRBV18,TRBD2,NA,TRBJ2-1,TGTGCCAGCTCACCACGGGGGACTAGCTCTTTCAATGAGCAGTTCTTC,CASSPRGTSSFNEQFF
TRBV5-4,NA,NA,TRBJ2-7,TGTGCCAGCAGCTGGGGGGTAGCGGTCTCCTACGAGCAGTACTTC,CASSWGVAVSYEQYF
TRBV7-3,NA,NA,TRBJ2-7,TGTGCCAGCAGCTTATACGGCGGGGCCCGCTACGAGCAGTACTTC,CASSLYGGARYEQYF
TRBV6-6,TRBD2,NA,TRBJ2-7,TGTGCCAGCAGCGTTGTAGCGGGCTACGAGCAGTACTTC,CASSVVAGYEQYF
TRBV28,NA,NA,TRBJ2-1,TGTGCCAGCAGTTTTTCGGGGGATGAGCAGTTCTTC,CASSFSGDEQFF
TRBV28,NA,NA,TRBJ2-7,TGTGCCAGCCGCGGGGTGACCTACGAGCAGTACTTC,CASRGVTYEQYF
TRBV27,NA,NA,TRBJ2-1,TGTGCCAGCAGTTTATCGGTTGGTGCGTGGGACAATGAGCAGTTCTTC,CASSLSVGAWDNEQFF
TRBV27,TRBD2,NA,TRBJ2-3,TGTGCCAGCAGTTACACTAGCGGGAGCCCCACAGATACGCAGTATTTT,CASSYTSGSPTDTQYF
TRBV5-1,NA,NA,TRBJ2-3,TGCGCCAGCAGCTTCGGCGGGGGCGGAGTTATTGATACGCAGTATTTT,CASSFGGGGVIDTQYF
TRBV7-8,NA,once,TRBJ2-7,TGTGCCAGCAGCTTAGGGGCAGGATTGTACGAGCAGTACTTC,CASSLGAGLYEQYF
TRBV11-2,TRBD2,NA,TRBJ2-5,TGTGCCAGCAGCTTAGGCCCCCGAGCGGGAGGAGAGACCCAGTACTTC,CASSLGPRAGGETQYF
TRBV9,TRBD2,NA,TRBJ2-7,TGTGCCAGCAGCGTAGGAGGTAGCGGGAGGTCCCACGAGCAGTACTTC,CASSVGGSGRSHEQYF
TRBV9,TRBD2,once,TRBJ2-5,TGTGCCAGCAGCCCAGAGGCTAGCGGGAGCGAGACCCAGTACTTC,CASSPEASGSETQYF
TRBV7-7,NA,NA,TRBJ2-5,TGTGCCAGCAGCTTAGTCGGTACGGGGCAGACCCAGTACTTC,CASSLVGTGQTQYF
TRBV28,NA,NA,TRBJ1-1,TGTGCCAGCAGTTTCCTCATCGTGAACACTGAAGCTTTCTTT,CASSFLIVNTEAFF
TRBV6-5,NA,NA,TRBJ2-7,TGTGCCAGCAGTTACTCGAGATACTACGAGCAGTACTTC,CASSYSRYYEQYF
TRBV14,TRBD1,few,TRBJ1-1,TGTGCCAGCAGCCAAGATGAGGGGGCGATCACTGAAGCTTTCTTT,CASSQDEGAITEAFF
TRBV7-9,NA,once,TRBJ2-6,TGTGCCAGCAGCTTAGTTGACAGTGCCAGCTCTGGGGCCAACGTCCTGACTTTC,CASSLVDSASSGANVLTF
TRBV18,NA,NA,TRBJ2-3,TGTGCCAGCTCAGAGCTAGCGGATACGCAGTATTTT,CASSELADTQYF
TRBV23-1,NA,NA,TRBJ2-5,TGCGCCAGCAGCCGCCAATCGACTAGTTTTGATCCCCAGTACTTC,CASSRQSTSFDPQYF
TRBV5-4,NA,NA,TRBJ2-5,TGTGCCAGCAGCGCCGGGACCCAGTACTTC,CASSAGTQYF
TRBV6-5,TRBD2,once,TRBJ2-1,TGTGCCAGCAGTTACGTGGCGGGAGTTGATGAGCAGTTCTTC,CASSYVAGVDEQFF
TRBV2,NA,NA,TRBJ1-6,TGTGCCAGCATCCCAGGTGGGAAGGGTCGGGCACCCCTCCACTTT,CASIPGGKGRAPLHF
TRBV27,TRBD1,NA,TRBJ2-7,TGTGCCAGCAGTCCCGGACAGGGTTTATACGAGCAGTACTTC,CASSPGQGLYEQYF
TRBV7-9,TRBD2,NA,TRBJ2-2,TGTGCCAGCAGCTTCGGACCTAGCGGGAGGGCCGGATCCGGGGAGCTGTTTTTT,CASSFGPSGRAGSGELFF
TRBV7-8,TRBD2,NA,TRBJ2-1,TGTGCCAGCAGCCGAGGATTAGCGGGAGGGTGGAATGAGCAGTTCTTC,CASSRGLAGGWNEQFF
TRBV5-5,TRBD2,NA,TRBJ2-7,TGTGCCAGCAGCTTGGCTAGCGGGCTCTCCTACGAGCAGTACTTC,CASSLASGLSYEQYF
TRBV10-1,TRBD1,NA,TRBJ2-1,TGCGCCAGCAGTGGGCAGGGGGCGAATGAGCAGTTCTTC,CASSGQGANEQFF
TRBV28,NA,NA,TRBJ1-3,TGTGCCAGCAGTTTGTCCGGAAACACCATATATTTT,CASSLSGNTIYF
TRBV28,NA,NA,TRBJ1-5,TGTGCCAGCAGGCGACAGGTTAGCAATCAGCCCCAGCATTTT,CASRRQVSNQPQHF
TRBV5-1,NA,NA,TRBJ2-2,TGCGCCAGCAACCCGAGGGGTTCCAAGAACACCGGGGAGCTGTTTTTT,CASNPRGSKNTGELFF
TRBV19,NA,NA,TRBJ2-7,TGTGCCAGTAGTATAGATGCAGGGTCTCGTGACGAGCAGTACTTC,CASSIDAGSRDEQYF
TRBV6-5,TRBD2,NA,TRBJ2-3,TGTGCCAGCAGCAAGCTAGCGGGCACAGATACGCAGTATTTT,CASSKLAGTDTQYF
TRBV10-1,TRBD2,NA,TRBJ2-7,TGCGCCAGCAGTGAGTCCAGACTAGCGAACGAGCAGTACTTC,CASSESRLANEQYF
TRBV7-8,NA,NA,TRBJ2-1,TGTGCCAGCAGCGAAGGGGGATCCTACAATGAGCAGTTCTTC,CASSEGGSYNEQFF
TRBV19,TRBD2,NA,TRBJ2-1,TGTGCCAGTAGTATAGATCGGGAGGCAGGGACCTACAATGAGCAGTTCTTC,CASSIDREAGTYNEQFF
TRBV28,TRBD1,NA,TRBJ1-2,TGTGCCAGCAGTCAAAGACAGGGGGCTTACTATGGCTACACCTTC,CASSQRQGAYYGYTF
TRBV29-1,TRBD1,NA,TRBJ2-1,TGCAGCGTTCTGACAGGGGGCTTGAGCAATGAGCAGTTCTTC,CSVLTGGLSNEQFF
TRBV25-1,NA,NA,TRBJ2-3,TGTGCCAGCAGTGGTTTGGCCCTGATCACAGATACGCAGTATTTT,CASSGLALITDTQYF
TRBV10-2,NA,once,TRBJ1-1,TGCGCCAGCAGTGATGGGGAAACCTTAATGAACACTGAAGCTTTCTTT,CASSDGETLMNTEAFF
TRBV7-9,TRBD2,NA,TRBJ2-1,TGTGCCAGCAGCTTAGGGACGACTAGCGGGAAAAGTTATAATGAGCAGTTCTTC,CASSLGTTSGKSYNEQFF
TRBV7-8,TRBD2,NA,TRBJ2-5,TGTGCCAGCAGCTCTAGCGGGAGGTGGGAGACCCAGTACTTC,CASSSSGRWETQYF
TRBV2,NA,NA,TRBJ2-1,TGTGCCAGCAGTGAGTTCTGGACGACCGGATACAATGAGCAGTTCTTC,CASSEFWTTGYNEQFF
TRBV25-1,TRBD1,NA,TRBJ2-7,TGTGCCAGCAGTGATAGTTTGGGACAGGGGCGAAATCTCTACGAGCAGTACTTC,CASSDSLGQGRNLYEQYF
TRBV9,TRBD2,once,TRBJ2-7,TGTGCCAGCAGCGTAAAGGCTAGCGGGTACGAGCAGTACTTC,CASSVKASGYEQYF
TRBV29-1,NA,few,TRBJ2-3,TGCAGCGTTGAAGATGTCACAGATACGCAGTATTTT,CSVEDVTDTQYF
TRBV6-5,NA,once,TRBJ2-1,TGTGCCAGCAAGGTTGGCTCAAACTACAATGAGCAGTTCTTC,CASKVGSNYNEQFF